This T cell receptor beta chain stems from a study of blood T cell repertoires in COVID-19. Whole-study context: The United States, Italy and Spain provided the acute and convalescent COVID-19 samples. The analysed material was cDNA or gDNA that came from T cells, B-cell-depleted T cells, or PBMCs.

In the original workflow: Amplification of reference gene primers provided the estimated nucleated cell counts. Profiled with immunoSEQ multiplex PCR; TCRdb holds only in-frame clones, not every one. V and J calls and clone size are copied from that table; D and trimming were computed from the DNA. The sample lists roughly 120,000 clones; less than 95% were seen once. The CDR3 spans 14 residues. From germline, CDR1 is SGHKS and CDR2 YYEKEE (reference sequence). The V end lost 2 bases, the J end lost 6 bases, and 11 bases lay between the germline ends. Input material: peripheral blood. This receptor was obtained from a human donor with active COVID-19. The donor label of this sample is uncertain. The chain carries TRBV5-5 and TRBJ1-4; D possibly corresponds to TRBD1 (5 bases). CDR3 coding DNA: TGTGCCAGCAGCTTCTTGACAGCCCATGAAAAACTGTTTTTT. Amino acids: CASSFLTAHEKLFF.